One sample yielded the 18 T cell receptor beta chains listed below, sequenced in a study of T cell responses to AZD1222 COVID-19 vaccine. Using immunoSEQ multiplex PCR, the repertoire was profiled, and TCRdb retains in-frame clones only, with some absent. The sample has approximately 70,000 clones, 88% seen once; the top ten hold around 4.9%. This specimen was peripheral blood, taken 28 days after the second dose of the MenACWY control vaccine. The receptors derive from an adult who received the MenACWY meningococcal vaccine as a control.

The chain is built from TRBV9 and TRBJ1-1, with D unresolved. The germline V gene has CDR1 SGDLS and CDR2 YYNGEE. CDR3 length: 14 residues. The V and J ends lost 0 bases and 3 bases respectively, with 9 bases between them. The CDR3 protein is CASSVGFSDTEAFF. The CDR3 DNA reads TGTGCCAGCAGCGTAGGCTTCTCGGACACTGAAGCTTTCTTT.

This chain joins TRBV30 and TRBJ1-1; no reliable D call. Per germline, CDR1 GTSNPN and CDR2 SVGIG (reference sequence). Trimming cost V 7 bases and J 6 bases, with 12 bases left between them. CDR3 length: 11 amino acids. The CDR3 nucleotides are TGTGCCTTCCTAATCGCCTCTGAAGCTTTCTTT. It yields the protein CAFLIASEAFF.

The sample holds one count of this clone. The rearrangement joins TRBV9 to TRBJ2-3, with D possibly matching TRBD1 (5 bases). The CDR3 runs to 16 residues. CDR1 is SGDLS and CDR2 is YYNGEE in the germline V gene. Between the trimmed V and J ends, which lost 3 bases and 2 bases, there was a span of 16 bases. The chain's CDR3 is CASSDIGQGYTDTQYF. The CDR3 bases are TGTGCCAGCAGCGATATTGGGCAGGGTTACACAGATACGCAGTATTTT.

The genes are TRBV6-2 or TRBV6-3 and TRBJ2-3; weak D call: TRBD2 (5 bases). CDR3 length: 14 amino acids. Germline V CDR1 and CDR2: MNHEY, SVGEGT. V was pared by 3 bases and J by 4 bases, with 11 bases between. The CDR3 coding sequence is TGTGCCAGCAGTTATGTCCAGGAGGCAGATACGCAGTATTTT. Amino acids: CASSYVQEADTQYF.

The V and J genes are TRBV5-1 and TRBJ2-7, with D possibly called TRBD1 or TRBD2 (5 bases each). V shed 5 bases and J shed 0 bases, with 18 bases lying between them. The germline gives CDR1 SGHRS, CDR2 YFSETQ. The CDR3 totals 16 residues. This chain's CDR3 is CASSLTVAGTSYEQYF. The CDR3 DNA reads TGCGCCAGCAGTTTGACCGTGGCAGGGACCTCCTACGAGCAGTACTTC.

The chain joins TRBV19 to TRBJ1-1; D not certain. V was trimmed by 0 bases and J by 1 base, leaving 9 bases between them. This CDR3 contains 15 residues. CDR1 is LNHDA, CDR2 SQIVND, per germline (reference sequence). The CDR3 is CASSIDLQSNTEAFF. The CDR3 nucleotides read TGTGCCAGTAGTATAGATCTGCAGTCGAACACTGAAGCTTTCTTT.

The V gene is TRBV28, the J gene TRBJ2-3, with a weak D call TRBD2 (7 bases). The germline V gene encodes CDR1 MDHEN and CDR2 SYDVKM. This CDR3 spans 16 amino acids. Trimming took 5 bases from V and 4 from J, leaving 19 bases between them. The DNA for the CDR3 is TGTGCCAGCAGTGGAGGTGGGGGGGGGCCACCAGATACGCAGTATTTT. It specifies CASSGGGGGPPDTQYF.

V is TRBV19 and J is TRBJ2-1; 14 bases align to TRBD2. V lost 4 bases to trimming and J lost 2 bases; unmatched junction nucleotides: 4. This CDR3 spans 17 amino acids. The V gene's germline CDR1 is LNHDA and CDR2 SQIVND (reference sequence). In nucleotides, the CDR3 is TGTGCCAGTAGTAGGGGACTAGCGGGAGCCGCCTACAATGAGCAGTTCTTC. This encodes CASSRGLAGAAYNEQFF.

The chain couples TRBV27 to TRBJ2-5, with 11 bases aligning to TRBD2. The J segment lost 4 bases and the V segment lost 3 bases, leaving 4 bases of the junction unmatched. CDR1 MNHEY and CDR2 SMNVEV come from the germline V gene (reference sequence). The CDR3 sequence is 15 residues long. The CDR3 nucleotides read TGTGCCAGCAGTTTCCTAGCGGGAGGTGGAGAGACCCAGTACTTC. Its translation: CASSFLAGGGETQYF.

The chain recombines TRBV6-2 or TRBV6-3 with TRBJ1-2; 11 bases map to TRBD1. This CDR3 spans 14 amino acids. After removal of 4 bases from V and 8 bases from J, the junction contained 6 bases not matched to a gene. The germline V gene has CDR1 MNHEY and CDR2 SVGEGT. CDR3 nucleotides: TGTGCCAGCAGTTCCGGACAGGGGGCGCGGGGCTACACCTTC. Encoded protein: CASSSGQGARGYTF.

The rearrangement links TRBV28 to TRBJ2-7; D is undetermined. V dropped 5 bases and J dropped 6 bases, with 20 bases sitting between them. CDR3 length: 15 residues. CDR1 and CDR2 (germline): MDHEN, SYDVKM. The CDR3 protein is CASSPAPVTLGEQYF. CDR3 nucleotides: TGTGCCAGCAGTCCGGCCCCTGTTACTCTTGGCGAGCAGTACTTC.

The genes are TRBV9 and TRBJ1-1; tentatively, D is TRBD1 (6 bases). From germline, CDR1 is SGDLS and CDR2 YYNGEE. This CDR3 contains 15 residues. V lost 1 base and J lost 6, with 16 bases in between. The CDR3 loop is CASSVKGGDRAEAFF. CDR3 nucleotide sequence: TGTGCCAGCAGCGTAAAGGGGGGTGATAGGGCTGAAGCTTTCTTT.

The rearrangement links TRBV27 to TRBJ2-7, with 10 positions matching TRBD1. CDR1 and CDR2 from the germline V gene are MNHEY and SMNVEV (reference sequence). The V and J ends lost 4 bases and 2 bases, in that order; junction bases with no gene match: 8. The CDR3 extends over 16 amino acids. CDR3 loop: CASSSQGQGITYEQYF. As DNA, the CDR3 is TGTGCCAGCAGTTCTCAGGGACAGGGGATCACCTACGAGCAGTACTTC.

V gene TRBV5-1 combines with J gene TRBJ2-5, with D possibly matching TRBD1 (6 bases). Trimming removed 0 bases from V and 2 bases from J, with 11 bases in between. Germline assignment: CDR1 SGHRS and CDR2 YFSETQ. The CDR3 is 15 amino acids. The CDR3: CASSLGQGPQETQYF. As DNA, the CDR3 is TGCGCCAGCAGCTTGGGCCAGGGGCCGCAAGAGACCCAGTACTTC. The full variable domain, in which reference TRBV5-1 and TRBJ2-5 provide the parts outside the CDR3, is KAGVTQTPRYLIKTRGQQVTLSCSPISGHRSVSWYQQTPGQGLQFLFEYFSETQRNKGNFPGRFSGRQFSNSRSEMNVSTLELGDSALYLCASSLGQGPQETQYFGPGTRLLVL.

V is TRBV5-5 and J is TRBJ1-6, with a tentative D call TRBD1 (5 bases). V was trimmed by 2 bases and J by 9 bases, leaving 6 bases between them. In germline, CDR1 is SGHKS, CDR2 YYEKEE (reference sequence). The length of the CDR3 is 12 residues. CDR3 amino acids: CASSLGVSPLHF. The CDR3 region has the DNA TGTGCCAGCAGCTTAGGGGTTTCACCCCTCCACTTT.

The chain uses TRBV5-5 and TRBJ2-7, with 7 bases fitting TRBD1. V lost 1 base to trimming and J lost 4 bases; unmatched junction nucleotides: 5. The CDR3 has 14 residues. The germline V gene has CDR1 SGHKS and CDR2 YYEKEE (reference sequence). The CDR3 here is CASSLTGAAYEQYF. The DNA for the CDR3 is TGTGCCAGCAGCTTGACAGGGGCCGCTTACGAGCAGTACTTC.

This sequence joins TRBV28 and TRBJ1-5; D uncertain. The CDR3 is 13 residues long. Germline values: CDR1 MDHEN, CDR2 SYDVKM. Trimming took 3 bases from V and 3 from J, leaving 6 bases between them. This CDR3 is CASSLGNNQPQHF. CDR3 coding DNA: TGTGCCAGCAGTTTGGGAAACAATCAGCCCCAGCATTTT.

The chain joins TRBV5-5 to TRBJ2-1; D might be TRBD2 (6 bases). V lost 4 bases and J 10 bases, leaving 12 bases between the germline ends. In germline, CDR1 is SGHKS, CDR2 YYEKEE (reference sequence). CDR3 length: 12 residues. The CDR3 sequence: CASSRAAGEQFF. The CDR3 nucleotides are TGTGCCAGCAGCCGGGCCGCGGGGGAGCAGTTCTTC. Filled out from reference TRBV5-5 and TRBJ2-1, the complete variable domain reads DAGVTQSPTHLIKTRGQQVTLRCSPISGHKSVSWYQQVLGQGPQFIFQYYEKEERGRGNFPDRFSARQFPNYSSELNVNALLLGDSALYLCASSRAAGEQFFGPGTRLTVL.